Below are 30 T cell receptor beta chains sequenced from a single sample in a study of regulatory T cells in long-lasting Graves disease. Libraries of TCR beta came from iRepertoire HTBI primers plus Arm-PCR of CDR3 regions. A single record per CDR3 protein comes from TCRdb applying MiXCR to the multiplex PCR reads. The sample consists of roughly 560,000 distinct CDR3 sequences, more than 10% of them appearing once. Time point denoted: newly diagnosed GD, antithyroid drugs for less than 3 months. After RNA was extracted from PBMCs, the TCR library was made from it. The same data also contributed to another study, on T cells in Graves' hyperthyroidism and ophthalmopathy.

This sample comprised peripheral blood mononuclear cells (PBMCs), obtained at new diagnosis, from a patient treated with antithyroid drugs. The receptors originated from a woman in her 30s with Graves disease.

This clonotype was counted ten times or more. The chain is built from TRBV15 and TRBJ2-5; D possibly corresponds to TRBD2 (5 bases). Germline V gives CDR1 LNHNV, CDR2 YYDKDF (reference sequence). The CDR3 contains 14 residues. V dropped 0 bases and J dropped 4 bases, with 9 bases sitting between them. CDR3 nucleotide sequence: TGTGCCACCAGCAGAGATCCGGCGGGAGAGACCCAGTACTTC. Translated, it gives CATSRDPAGETQYF.

The V and J genes are TRBV7-8 and TRBJ1-1, with D hard to call. The V gene's germline CDR1 is SGHVS and CDR2 FQNEAQ. CDR3 length equals 13 residues. V was clipped by 3 bases and J by 11 bases, with 16 bases between them. CDR3 DNA sequence: TGTGCCAGCAGCTTTAGTGGGTCCCCGGGGGCTTTCTTT. Translating it yields CASSFSGSPGAFF.

This clonotype was seen at least ten times. V usage is TRBV5-1 and J usage is TRBJ2-1, with 10 bases that match TRBD2. The CDR3 is 16 residues long. CDR1 and CDR2 from the germline V gene are SGHRS and YFSETQ. V was clipped by 1 base and J by 7 bases; unmatched bases: 8. The chain's CDR3 is CASSLILGLAANEQFF. The DNA of the CDR3 is TGCGCCAGCAGCTTGATTTTAGGACTAGCGGCGAATGAGCAGTTCTTC.

Many counts were recorded for this clonotype. This sequence joins TRBV7-3 and TRBJ2-1; 10 bases are shared with TRBD2. CDR1 is SGHTA and CDR2 is FQGTGA in the germline V gene. CDR3 length: 16 amino acids. With V trimmed by 5 bases and J by 5 bases, 9 bases remained unmatched. This chain's CDR3 is CASSPLPGLANNEQFF. CDR3 nucleotide sequence: TGTGCCAGCAGCCCCCTACCGGGACTAGCGAACAATGAGCAGTTCTTC.

This clonotype was counted only a few times. The chain has TRBV7-6 and TRBJ2-2; TRBD2 matches 7 bases. V dropped 5 bases and J dropped 7; count of bases not matched to a gene: 13. The CDR3 runs to 16 residues. Germline V CDR1 and CDR2: SGHVS, FNYEAQ. Here the CDR3 reads CASSPISGKRGGELFF. CDR3 nucleotides: TGTGCCAGCAGCCCCATAAGCGGGAAAAGGGGCGGGGAGCTGTTTTTT.

The chain couples TRBV6-1 to TRBJ1-6, with TRBD1 as a possible D gene (6 bases). The CDR3 has 16 residues. Germline V lookup: CDR1 MNHNS, CDR2 SASEGT. Trimming pared 7 bases from V and 3 bases from J, leaving 16 bases between. The CDR3: CASTHRDTNYNSPLHF. The CDR3 region has the DNA TGTGCCAGCACCCACCGGGACACCAACTATAATTCACCCCTCCACTTT.

V usage is TRBV28 and J usage is TRBJ2-7, with 8 bases identical to TRBD1. Germline-derived CDR1 and CDR2 are MDHEN and SYDVKM. This CDR3 is 16 amino acids long. Trimming at V came to 2 bases and at J to 1 base, leaving 7 bases not matched to a gene. CDR3 sequence (DNA): TGTGCCAGCAGTTTACTAACAGGGGGGCCTTCCTACGAGCAGTACTTC. Amino acid sequence: CASSLLTGGPSYEQYF.

Details on this clonotype: This may be a read error, as it is one base from a much larger clone. The chain links TRBV12-3 or TRBV12-4 to TRBJ2-3; unclear D gene. The CDR3 extends over 12 amino acids. CDR3 coding DNA: TGTACCAGCCAGGACCCCACAGATACGCAGTATTTT. Translation gives CTSQDPTDTQYF.

The gene calls are TRBV11-2 and TRBJ1-1; D not certain. CDR3 size: 14 residues. Trimming removed 4 bases from V and 5 bases from J, with 14 bases in between. Germline CDR1 and CDR2: SGHAT and FQNNGV. The CDR3 region has the DNA TGTGCCAGCAGCTCGTCGTCCCAGTTAACTGAAGCTTTCTTT. Residues: CASSSSSQLTEAFF.

This clonotype was observed a handful of times. J is TRBJ1-3 and V is TRBV5-1; D not resolved. CDR3 size: 14 residues. Germline CDR1 reads SGHRS; CDR2 reads YFSETQ. Trimming pared 1 base from V and 0 bases from J, leaving 5 bases between. The CDR3 sequence: CASSLYASGNTIYF. CDR3 bases: TGCGCCAGCAGCTTGTACGCCTCTGGAAACACCATATATTTT.

In regard to this clonotype: Relative to the germline gene, one junction end is altered; a read error may explain this. This chain links TRBV3-1 with TRBJ1-2; the match to TRBD1 covers 9 bases. Germline CDR1 LGHDT, CDR2 YNNKEL (reference sequence). The CDR3 consists of 20 residues. The CDR3 DNA sequence: TGTGTCAGCAGACCACAAATGCTAACAGGGGGCGCTTTCCACGGCTATGGCTACACCTTC. This translates into CVSRPQMLTGGAFHGYGYTF. Supplemented by reference TRBV3-1 and TRBJ1-2, the full variable domain reads DTAVSQTPKYLVTQMGNDKSIKCEQNLGHDTMYWYKQDSKKFLKIMFSYNNKELIINETVPNRFSPKSPDKAHLNLHINSLELGDSAVYFCVSRPQMLTGGAFHGYGYTFGSGTRLTVV.

This clonotype showed up many times. The chain recombines TRBV6-1 with TRBJ1-1; D is uncertain. The CDR3 contains 14 residues. Deletions cut 8 bases from V and 2 bases from J, with 15 bases between. Germline V gene lookup returns CDR1 MNHNS and CDR2 SASEGT. The CDR3 spells CASRIAVFNTEAFF. The CDR3 DNA reads as TGTGCCAGCCGAATTGCAGTATTTAACACTGAAGCTTTCTTT.

In this sample, this clonotype turned up many times. J is TRBJ2-7 and V is TRBV28; 8 nucleotides align to TRBD1. The V gene end was trimmed by 5 bases and the J gene end by 1 base; junction bases not matched to a gene: 7. The CDR3 totals 15 residues. Germline assignment: CDR1 MDHEN and CDR2 SYDVKM. The DNA of the CDR3 is TGTGCCAGCAGTCTATTAGGACAGGGATCCTACGAGCAGTACTTC. Translating it yields CASSLLGQGSYEQYF.

The rearrangement uses TRBV28 and TRBJ1-4; a weak D match, TRBD1 (6 bases). Germline CDR1 is MDHEN and CDR2 is SYDVKM. There are 19 residues in the CDR3. Trimming took off 8 bases at V and 2 bases at J, with 27 bases between the two ends. The CDR3 sequence is CASSLGHYLTGSTNEKLFF. CDR3 in DNA: TGTGCCAGCTCCCTCGGGCACTACCTAACAGGGTCCACTAATGAAAAACTGTTTTTT. The complete variable domain, with remaining parts taken from reference TRBV28 and TRBJ1-4, reads DVKVTQSSRYLVKRTGEKVFLECVQDMDHENMFWYRQDPGLGLRLIYFSYDVKMKEKGDIPEGYSVSREKKERFSLILESASTNQTSMYLCASSLGHYLTGSTNEKLFFGSGTQLSVL.

This clonotype was found many times. This rearrangement joins TRBV27 to TRBJ2-2; no definite D call. The CDR3 is made up of 14 amino acids. The V and J ends lost 3 bases and 3 bases respectively, with 8 bases between them. Germline loops: CDR1 MNHEY, CDR2 SMNVEV (reference sequence). In nucleotides, the CDR3 is TGTGCCAGCAGTTTGTCGCCTTACACCGGGGAGCTGTTTTTT. Translated: CASSLSPYTGELFF.

The V call is TRBV12-3 or TRBV12-4, the J call TRBJ1-2, with 8 bases aligning to TRBD1. Losses at the gene ends were 5 bases for V and 5 bases for J; bases not matched to a gene: 7. The CDR3 contains 14 residues. The CDR3 region is CASSTRTGRYGYTF. DNA of the CDR3: TGTGCCAGCAGTACACGGACAGGGAGATATGGCTACACCTTC.

This clonotype occurred many times. The chain is built from TRBV11-2 and TRBJ2-7; D ambiguous. CDR3 length: 16 residues. V shed 6 bases and J shed 5 bases, with 23 bases lying between them. CDR1 and CDR2 (germline): SGHAT, FQNNGV. The CDR3 coding sequence is TGTGCCAGCAGAACTATTAGGGAAAAGGGCACCCACGAGCAGTACTTC. Protein: CASRTIREKGTHEQYF.

This clonotype was recorded many times. The chain has TRBV5-6 and TRBJ2-1; no clear D gene. This CDR3 contains 11 residues. V lost 2 bases to trimming and J lost 10 bases, with 7 bases between them. The germline V gene has CDR1 SGHDT and CDR2 YYEEEE. Here the CDR3 reads CASSFRSEQFF. The CDR3 region has the DNA TGTGCCAGCAGCTTCAGGTCAGAGCAGTTCTTC. Full variable domain (rest looked up from reference TRBV5-6 and TRBJ2-1): DAGVTQSPTHLIKTRGQQVTLRCSPKSGHDTVSWYQQALGQGPQFIFQYYEEEERQRGNFPDRFSGHQFPNYSSELNVNALLLGDSALYLCASSFRSEQFFGPGTRLTVL.

This clonotype has ten or more counts. J is TRBJ1-2 and V is TRBV29-1; 7 bases line up with TRBD1. After removal of 1 base from V and 1 base from J, the junction contained 9 bases not matched to a gene. The CDR3 loop spans 16 amino acids. CDR1 and CDR2 (germline): SQVTM, ANQGSEA. CDR3 DNA: TGCAGCGTTGAAGTTCGACAGGGCATTAATAACTATGGCTACACCTTC. This translates into CSVEVRQGINNYGYTF.

The sample holds a few counts of this clonotype. The chain links TRBV11-2 to TRBJ2-7; TRBD1 aligns across 7 bases. Germline values: CDR1 SGHAT, CDR2 FQNNGV. The ends lost 1 base at V and 0 bases at J; junction bases unmatched: 3. This CDR3 contains 15 residues. Here the CDR3 reads CASSLADRDSYEQYF. The CDR3 DNA is TGTGCCAGCAGCTTAGCCGACAGGGACTCCTACGAGCAGTACTTC.

This clonotype has just a few counts. The V call is TRBV20-1, the J call TRBJ1-2; D not resolved. The CDR3 contains 13 residues. The ends were cut back, 6 bases at V and 1 base at J, with 12 bases in the middle. CDR1 DFQATT and CDR2 SNEGSKA come from the germline V gene (reference sequence). CDR3 DNA sequence: TGCAGTGCCAGATGGCGGGATAACTATGGCTACACCTTC. Encoded protein: CSARWRDNYGYTF.

The gene calls are TRBV6-1 and TRBJ2-1, with 11 bases lining up with TRBD2. V dropped 7 bases and J dropped 7; count of bases not matched to a gene: 12. Germline CDR1 MNHNS, CDR2 SASEGT. The CDR3 length is 16 residues. CDR3 region: CASTPQLAGVGNEQFF. For the CDR3, the DNA is TGTGCCAGCACCCCGCAACTAGCGGGAGTTGGGAATGAGCAGTTCTTC.

In this sample, this clonotype turned up many times. V gene TRBV2 combines with J gene TRBJ2-7, with D possibly matching TRBD2 (6 bases). CDR3 size: 15 residues. Germline CDR1 SNHLY, CDR2 FYNNEI. Trimming removed 6 bases from V and 0 bases from J, with 15 bases in between. The CDR3 nucleotides are TGTGCCAGCAGGACCTTACGGGAGCCCTCCTACGAGCAGTACTTC. This translates into CASRTLREPSYEQYF.

This clonotype was recorded at least ten times. This chain connects TRBV27 to TRBJ1-2; no firm D call. V was shortened by 5 bases and J by 0 bases, with 22 bases between the two germline ends. This CDR3 comprises 18 residues. CDR1 is MNHEY, CDR2 SMNVEV, per germline (reference sequence). The CDR3 coding sequence is TGTGCCAGCAGTCTTGGGGTTTCGACGGCAGAGCCTAACTATGGCTACACCTTC. This codes for CASSLGVSTAEPNYGYTF.

The rearrangement joins TRBV7-9 to TRBJ1-2; a possible D gene is TRBD1 (6 bases). Trimming stripped 2 bases from V and 4 bases from J, with 11 bases between. Germline CDR1 and CDR2: SEHNR and FQNEAQ (reference sequence). The CDR3 runs to 14 residues. The CDR3 spells CASSLSGALYGYTF. CDR3 DNA: TGTGCCAGCAGCTTATCGGGGGCCCTCTATGGCTACACCTTC.

This clonotype has a count of ten or more. This chain joins TRBV12-3 or TRBV12-4 and TRBJ1-2; 8 nucleotides line up with TRBD1. The V gene end was trimmed by 6 bases and the J gene end by 8 bases; junction bases not matched to a gene: 11. CDR3 size: 14 residues. CDR3 region: CASRPGQGGRGYTF. CDR3 coding DNA: TGTGCCAGCAGACCCGGACAGGGCGGGAGAGGCTACACCTTC.

Many counts were recorded for this clonotype. The rearrangement joins TRBV4-2 to TRBJ1-1, with 8 positions matching TRBD1. CDR1 is LGHNA, CDR2 YNFKEQ, per germline. The ends lost 1 base at V and 6 bases at J; junction bases unmatched: 10. The CDR3 has 16 amino acids. The CDR3 DNA is TGTGCCAGCAGCCAAGGGGCAGGGGGCGAATGGGCTGAAGCTTTCTTT. It specifies CASSQGAGGEWAEAFF.

V and J are TRBV19 and TRBJ1-4; D is possibly TRBD1 (5 bases). The CDR3 extends over 16 amino acids. Trimming took off 6 bases at V and 6 bases at J, with 20 bases between the two ends. Germline lookup yields CDR1 LNHDA and CDR2 SQIVND (reference sequence). The DNA for the CDR3 is TGTGCCAGTAGGCGAACCGGTCTAGGGGTGGATGAAAAACTGTTTTTT. Translation gives CASRRTGLGVDEKLFF.

The rearrangement uses TRBV7-2 and TRBJ2-7; unclear D gene. Germline V CDR1 and CDR2: SGHTA, FQGNSA. CDR3 size: 12 residues. V was pared by 5 bases and J by 2 bases, with 7 bases between. CDR3 amino acids: CASSPQPYEQYF. As DNA, the CDR3 is TGTGCCAGCAGCCCGCAGCCCTACGAGCAGTACTTC.

There are many counts of this clonotype. This chain links TRBV12-3 or TRBV12-4 with TRBJ2-7; D call uncertain. The V gene lost 7 bases and the J gene lost 6 bases, with 19 bases spanning the gap. There are 14 residues in the CDR3. CDR3 loop: CASTPAGAYVEQYF. Written as DNA, the CDR3 is TGTGCCAGCACCCCGGCAGGCGCATACGTCGAGCAGTACTTC.